A selection of T cell receptor beta chains follows, all from one sample in a study of T cell repertoires in cytomegalovirus infection. Their target antigens are unknown. A single record per CDR3 protein comes from TCRdb applying MiXCR to the reads. The sample contains some 590,000 distinct CDR3 sequences, 40% of which appear only once. The sequencing used cultured PBMCs, collected from culture after CMV antigen stimulation. These receptors all come from a human donor in good health (CMV status not recorded). Some clones in this sample may be carry-over from other donors' samples. CDR3s include the opening cysteine and the closing phenylalanine or tryptophan. A D gene is named only where the DNA matches it firmly. A row's size may be missing; if present it is once, few, many or a size class.

D	V	size	J	CDR3	DNA
NA	TRBV20-1	NA	TRBJ2-7	CSALGSSYEQYF	TGCAGTGCTTTGGGAAGTTCCTACGAGCAGTACTTC
TRBD1	TRBV7-2	NA	TRBJ2-3	CASSAPDRASTQYF	TGTGCCAGCAGCGCACCTGACAGGGCTAGTACGCAGTATTTT
NA	TRBV15	few	TRBJ1-5	CATSRTDSSNQPQHF	TGTGCCACCAGCAGAACCGACAGTAGCAATCAGCCCCAGCATTTT
TRBD1	TRBV10-3	NA	TRBJ2-1	CAIRGRGQGVNEQFF	TGTGCCATCAGAGGGAGGGGACAGGGGGTAAATGAGCAGTTCTTC
NA	TRBV6-2/TRBV6-3	many	TRBJ2-3	CASSYSVLVGTDTQYF	TGTGCCAGCAGTTACTCGGTCCTCGTAGGCACAGATACGCAGTATTTT
TRBD1	TRBV7-2	many	TRBJ2-5	CASSKTGTGLGKETQYF	TGTGCCAGCAGCAAAACCGGGACAGGGTTAGGAAAAGAGACCCAGTACTTC
NA	TRBV28	NA	TRBJ2-4	CASSVAALAKNIQYF	TGTGCCAGCAGTGTGGCGGCGCTAGCCAAAAACATTCAGTACTTC
NA	TRBV3-1	NA	TRBJ2-4	CASSQGGPDIQYF	TGTGCCAGCAGCCAGGGGGGGCCGGACATTCAGTACTTC
NA	TRBV7-9	few	TRBJ2-4	CASSLGGLQNIQYF	TGTGCCAGCAGCTTAGGGGGACTCCAAAACATTCAGTACTTC
TRBD2	TRBV7-2	NA	TRBJ2-3	CASSSGLRGGTDTQYF	TGTGCCAGCAGCTCTGGCCTACGGGGGGGCACAGATACGCAGTATTTT
TRBD2	TRBV2	NA	TRBJ2-5	CASSVGGLKTQYF	TGTGCCAGCAGTGTCGGGGGGTTGAAGACCCAGTACTTC
NA	TRBV5-5	once	TRBJ2-3	CASSFWADTDTQYF	TGTGCCAGCAGCTTTTGGGCAGATACAGATACGCAGTATTTT
TRBD2	TRBV7-2	NA	TRBJ2-1	CASSLKVGGGHEQFF	TGTGCCAGCAGCCTTAAAGTGGGCGGGGGTCATGAGCAGTTCTTC
TRBD1	TRBV20-1	NA	TRBJ1-2	CSARETGGPNYGYTF	TGCAGTGCTAGAGAAACAGGGGGGCCTAACTATGGCTACACCTTC
TRBD1	TRBV2	NA	TRBJ2-7	CASRPGTGGEQYF	TGTGCCAGCAGACCCGGGACAGGCGGCGAGCAGTACTTC
NA	TRBV15	NA	TRBJ1-2	CATSRDRGVNYGYTF	TGTGCCACCAGCAGAGATCGGGGGGTTAACTATGGCTACACCTTC
NA	TRBV12-3/TRBV12-4	few	TRBJ1-4	CASTNIGGGKLFF	TGTGCCAGCACTAACATAGGGGGAGGAAAACTGTTTTTT
TRBD1	TRBV11-2	NA	TRBJ1-1	CASSYGQGALTEAFF	TGTGCCAGCAGCTACGGACAGGGGGCGCTTACTGAAGCTTTCTTT
NA	TRBV5-4	few	TRBJ2-1	CASSLRGAGNEQFF	TGTGCCAGCAGCTTGCGGGGGGCGGGCAATGAGCAGTTCTTC
TRBD1	TRBV5-1	many	TRBJ1-1	CASSKRQGTEAFF	TGCGCCAGCAGCAAAAGACAGGGGACTGAAGCTTTCTTT
TRBD1	TRBV6-5	NA	TRBJ1-2	CASSRTGGYYGYTF	TGTGCCAGCAGTCGGACAGGGGGTTACTATGGCTACACCTTC
TRBD1	TRBV4-1	many	TRBJ1-4	CASSQTGTGGEKLFF	TGCGCCAGCAGCCAAACCGGGACAGGGGGGGAAAAACTGTTTTTT
NA	TRBV12-3/TRBV12-4	NA	TRBJ1-5	CASSFYGSNSNQPQHF	TGTGCCAGCAGTTTTTATGGGAGCAATAGCAATCAGCCCCAGCATTTT
NA	TRBV20-1	NA	TRBJ1-6	CSARAPEDGNSPLHF	TGCAGTGCTAGAGCCCCCGAGGACGGGAATTCACCCCTCCACTTT
NA	TRBV12-3/TRBV12-4	NA	TRBJ2-2	CASSLTLHPNTGELFF	TGTGCCAGCAGTTTGACATTGCATCCGAACACCGGGGAGCTGTTTTTT
NA	TRBV20-1	NA	TRBJ2-7	CSARDHTREFYEQYF	TGCAGTGCTAGAGACCACACCCGGGAATTCTACGAGCAGTACTTC
TRBD2	TRBV15	NA	TRBJ2-5	CATSRDQLAGGEGEETQYF	TGTGCCACCAGCAGAGATCAGTTAGCGGGAGGGGAAGGAGAAGAGACCCAGTACTTC
TRBD1	TRBV10-3	NA	TRBJ1-2	CAISESGQDFYGYTF	TGTGCCATCAGTGAGTCGGGACAGGACTTCTATGGCTACACCTTC
TRBD1	TRBV2	NA	TRBJ1-1	CASSGQGENTEAFF	TGTGCCAGCAGTGGACAGGGGGAGAACACTGAAGCTTTCTTT
NA	TRBV20-1	NA	TRBJ1-1	CSWGADFTEAFF	TGCAGTTGGGGGGCGGACTTTACTGAAGCTTTCTTT
NA	TRBV20-1	NA	TRBJ2-2	CSAPRQVGSGELFF	TGCAGTGCCCCCCGACAGGTGGGGTCCGGGGAGCTGTTTTTT
NA	TRBV7-2	few	TRBJ2-5	CASSLVSGKEETQYF	TGTGCCAGCAGCTTAGTATCAGGGAAGGAGGAGACCCAGTACTTC
NA	TRBV6-8	NA	TRBJ1-1	CASTRGGVTEAFF	TGTGCCAGCACCAGAGGAGGGGTAACTGAAGCTTTCTTT
TRBD1	TRBV7-9	NA	TRBJ1-2	CASSLLQGAYGYTF	TGTGCCAGCAGCTTATTACAGGGGGCCTATGGCTACACCTTC
NA	TRBV12-3/TRBV12-4	NA	TRBJ2-7	CASRQGQHEQYF	TGTGCCAGCAGGCAGGGTCAGCACGAGCAGTACTTC
NA	TRBV7-2	few	TRBJ1-5	CASSGDPNQPQHF	TGTGCCAGCAGCGGGGACCCTAATCAGCCCCAGCATTTT
NA	TRBV7-9	few	TRBJ2-2	CASSSDPYTGELFF	TGTGCCAGCAGCTCCGACCCCTACACCGGGGAGCTGTTTTTT
TRBD2	TRBV7-4	NA	TRBJ2-5	CASSLVQGWGTNPSETQYF	TGTGCCAGCAGCTTAGTACAAGGTTGGGGGACTAACCCCAGCGAGACCCAGTACTTC
TRBD2	TRBV7-2	few	TRBJ2-2	CASSLTASGRGSTGELFF	TGTGCCAGCAGCTTAACTGCTAGCGGGAGGGGTTCGACCGGGGAGCTGTTTTTT
NA	TRBV7-2	many	TRBJ2-3	CASSPGLRDTQYF	TGTGCCAGCAGCCCCGGACTGAGAGATACGCAGTATTTT
NA	TRBV28	NA	TRBJ1-6	CASSQRTDSPLHF	TGTGCCAGCAGTCAGCGGACAGATTCACCCCTCCACTTT
TRBD1	TRBV12-3/TRBV12-4	NA	TRBJ2-1	CASSGDRAAPNEQFF	TGTGCCAGCAGTGGGGACAGGGCCGCCCCCAATGAGCAGTTCTTC
NA	TRBV7-2	many	TRBJ1-1	CASSLVGRVGGPAFF	TGTGCCAGCAGCTTAGTAGGTAGAGTGGGGGGGCCAGCTTTCTTT
TRBD2	TRBV4-3	NA	TRBJ2-2	CASSQGSGTNTGELFF	TGCGCCAGCAGCCAAGGGAGCGGGACCAACACCGGGGAGCTGTTTTTT
NA	TRBV11-3	many	TRBJ2-3	CASSPGQGGADTQYF	TGTGCCAGCAGCCCCGGACAGGGAGGGGCAGATACGCAGTATTTT
NA	TRBV11-1	few	TRBJ2-7	CASSLGPTDTYEQYF	TGTGCCAGCAGCTTAGGGCCCACGGACACCTACGAGCAGTACTTC
NA	TRBV6-1	few	TRBJ2-7	CASSEAASSYEQYF	TGTGCCAGCAGTGAAGCGGCTAGCTCCTACGAGCAGTACTTC
NA	TRBV10-3	NA	TRBJ2-5	CAISASGVISYQYF	TGTGCCATCAGTGCATCGGGGGTGATAAGTTACCAGTACTTC
TRBD1	TRBV15	NA	TRBJ1-6	CATSREAGGLSPLHF	TGTGCCACCAGCAGAGAGGCAGGGGGCCTTTCACCCCTCCACTTT
NA	TRBV18	NA	TRBJ1-3	CASSPTQGYSGNTIYF	TGTGCCAGCTCACCGACGCAGGGCTACTCTGGAAACACCATATATTTT